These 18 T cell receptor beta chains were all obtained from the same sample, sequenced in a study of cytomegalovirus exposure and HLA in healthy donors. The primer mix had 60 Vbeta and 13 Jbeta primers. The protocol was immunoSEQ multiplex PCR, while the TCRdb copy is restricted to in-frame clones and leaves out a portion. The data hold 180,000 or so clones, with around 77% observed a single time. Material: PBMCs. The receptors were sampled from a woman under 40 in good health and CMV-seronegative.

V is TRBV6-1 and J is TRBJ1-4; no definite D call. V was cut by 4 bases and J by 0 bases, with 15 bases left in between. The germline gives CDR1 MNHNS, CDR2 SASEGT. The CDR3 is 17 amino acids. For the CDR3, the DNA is TGTGCCAGCAGTGGGGAGGCAGACATTACAACTAATGAAAAACTGTTTTTT. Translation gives CASSGEADITTNEKLFF.

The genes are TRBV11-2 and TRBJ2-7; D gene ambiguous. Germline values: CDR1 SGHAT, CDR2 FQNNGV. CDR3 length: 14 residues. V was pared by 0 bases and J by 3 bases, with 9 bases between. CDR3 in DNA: TGTGCCAGCAGCTTAGACAGGATCTACTACGAGCAGTACTTC. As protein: CASSLDRIYYEQYF.

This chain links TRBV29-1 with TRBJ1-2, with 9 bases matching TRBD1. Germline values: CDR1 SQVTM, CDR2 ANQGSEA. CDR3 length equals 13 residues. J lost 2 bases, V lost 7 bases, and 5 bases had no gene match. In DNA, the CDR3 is TGCAGCGGACGGACAGGGGAGAACTATGGCTACACCTTC. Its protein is CSGRTGENYGYTF.

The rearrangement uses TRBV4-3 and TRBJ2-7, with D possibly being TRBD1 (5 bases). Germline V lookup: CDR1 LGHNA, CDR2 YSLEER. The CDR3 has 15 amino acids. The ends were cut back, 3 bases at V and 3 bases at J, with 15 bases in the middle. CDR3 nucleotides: TGCGCCAGCAGCCAGGACCCCCAGGGAATCTACGAGCAGTACTTC. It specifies CASSQDPQGIYEQYF.

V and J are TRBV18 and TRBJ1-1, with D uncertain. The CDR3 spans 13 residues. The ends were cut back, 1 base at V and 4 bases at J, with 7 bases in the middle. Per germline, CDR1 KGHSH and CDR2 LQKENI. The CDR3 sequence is CASSPLPSTEAFF. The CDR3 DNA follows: TGTGCCAGCTCACCACTTCCTAGCACTGAAGCTTTCTTT.

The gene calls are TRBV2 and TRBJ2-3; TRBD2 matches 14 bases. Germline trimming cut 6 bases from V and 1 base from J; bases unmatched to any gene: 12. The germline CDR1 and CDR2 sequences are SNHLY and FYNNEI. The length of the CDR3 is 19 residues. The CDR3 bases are TGTGCCAGCAGGCAAAGACTAGCGGGGGGGCCGGGTCGCACAGATACGCAGTATTTT. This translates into CASRQRLAGGPGRTDTQYF.

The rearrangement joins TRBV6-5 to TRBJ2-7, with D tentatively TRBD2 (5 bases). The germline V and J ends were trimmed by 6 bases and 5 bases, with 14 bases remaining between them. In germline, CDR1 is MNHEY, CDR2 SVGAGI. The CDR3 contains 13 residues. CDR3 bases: TGTGCCAGCAGATCGACTACGGCCCACGAGCAGTACTTC. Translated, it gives CASRSTTAHEQYF.

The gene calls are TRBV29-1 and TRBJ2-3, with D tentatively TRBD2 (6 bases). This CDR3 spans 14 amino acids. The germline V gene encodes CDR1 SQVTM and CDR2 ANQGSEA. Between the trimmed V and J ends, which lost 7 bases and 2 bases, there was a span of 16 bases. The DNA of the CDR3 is TGCAGCGCTCGTGCCGGGACTCTCACAGATACGCAGTATTTT. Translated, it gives CSARAGTLTDTQYF.

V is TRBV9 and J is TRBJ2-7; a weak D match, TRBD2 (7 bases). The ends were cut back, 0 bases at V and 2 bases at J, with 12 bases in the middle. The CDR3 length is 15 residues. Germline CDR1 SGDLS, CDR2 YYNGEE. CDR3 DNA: TGTGCCAGCAGCGTAGGCGGGGGCCCCACCTACGAGCAGTACTTC. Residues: CASSVGGGPTYEQYF.

The CDR3 reads CAWATVALFRSGANVLTF. CDR3 coding DNA: TGTGCCTGGGCCACAGTAGCGCTATTCAGGTCTGGGGCCAACGTCCTGACTTTC. The chain uses TRBV30 and TRBJ2-6, with a possible D match to TRBD2 (5 bases). The CDR3 is 18 amino acids. Germline CDR1 is GTSNPN and CDR2 is SVGIG (reference sequence). V lost 5 bases to trimming and J lost 1 base, with 21 bases between them.

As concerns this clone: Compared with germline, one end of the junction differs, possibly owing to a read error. The DNA for the CDR3 is TGCGCCAGCAGCCAATCCAGGGGTTTAGTCGAAAATCTGTTTTTT. Protein product: CASSQSRGLVENLFF. The chain links TRBV4-3 to TRBJ1-4; maybe TRBD1 (6 bases). CDR3 length equals 15 residues. The germline gives CDR1 LGHNA, CDR2 YSLEER.

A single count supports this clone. This chain's CDR3 is CASSGQSSGANVLTF. CDR3 DNA sequence: TGTGCCAGCAGTGGACAGTCCTCTGGGGCCAACGTCCTGACTTTC. This sequence joins TRBV2 and TRBJ2-6; D perhaps matches TRBD1 (5 bases). CDR1 and CDR2 (germline): SNHLY, FYNNEI. The V end was cut by 4 bases, the J end by 0 bases, with 7 bases between. The CDR3 is 15 amino acids. Drawing the rest from reference TRBV2 and TRBJ2-6, the complete variable domain is EPEVTQTPSHQVTQMGQEVILRCVPISNHLYFYWYRQILGQKVEFLVSFYNNEISEKSEIFDDQFSVERPDGSNFTLKIRSTKLEDSAMYFCASSGQSSGANVLTFGAGSRLTVL.

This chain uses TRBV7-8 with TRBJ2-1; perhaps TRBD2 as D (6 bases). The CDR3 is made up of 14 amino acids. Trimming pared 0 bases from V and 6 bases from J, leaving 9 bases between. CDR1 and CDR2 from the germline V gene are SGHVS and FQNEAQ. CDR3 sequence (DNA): TGTGCCAGCAGCTTAGCGGGGGGAAGCAATGAGCAGTTCTTC. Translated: CASSLAGGSNEQFF. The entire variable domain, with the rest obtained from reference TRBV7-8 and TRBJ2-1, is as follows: GAGVSQSPRYKVAKRGQDVALRCDPISGHVSLFWYQQALGQGPEFLTYFQNEAQLDKSGLPSDRFFAERPEGSVSTLKIQRTQQEDSAVYLCASSLAGGSNEQFFGPGTRLTVL.

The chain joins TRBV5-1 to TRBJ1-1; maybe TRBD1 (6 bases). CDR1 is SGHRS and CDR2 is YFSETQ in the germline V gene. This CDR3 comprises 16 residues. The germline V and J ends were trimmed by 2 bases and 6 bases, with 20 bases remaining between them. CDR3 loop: CASSFGDRGGIAEAFF. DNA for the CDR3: TGCGCCAGCAGCTTTGGGGACCGGGGGGGCATCGCTGAAGCTTTCTTT.

Here the CDR3 DNA reads TGCGCCAGCAGCCAAGCTGGGGCCGCCAGGCACTCCTACAATGAGCAGTTCTTC. As protein: CASSQAGAARHSYNEQFF. The chain uses TRBV4-3 and TRBJ2-1; TRBD1 is a possible D gene (5 bases). The CDR3 runs to 18 residues. In germline, CDR1 is LGHNA, CDR2 YSLEER. The V end was cut by 1 base, the J end by 0 bases, with 16 bases between.

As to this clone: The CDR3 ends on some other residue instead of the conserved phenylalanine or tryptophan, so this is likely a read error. This chain's CDR3 is CSVVLAGVLINTGELFL. CDR3 in DNA: TGCAGCGTTGTTCTAGCGGGGGTACTTATTAACACCGGGGAGCTGTTTCTT. The rearrangement joins TRBV29-1 to TRBJ2-2; 10 nucleotides agree with TRBD2. Germline values: CDR1 SQVTM, CDR2 ANQGSEA. V was clipped by 4 bases and J by 2 bases; unmatched bases: 10. The CDR3 runs 17 residues.

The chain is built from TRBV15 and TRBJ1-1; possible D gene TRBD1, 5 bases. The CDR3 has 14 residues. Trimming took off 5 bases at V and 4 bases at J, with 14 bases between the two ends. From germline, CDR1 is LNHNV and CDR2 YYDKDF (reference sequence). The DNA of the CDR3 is TGTGCCACCAGCCGTGACAGTAGTGGCACTGAAGCTTTCTTT. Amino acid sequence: CATSRDSSGTEAFF.

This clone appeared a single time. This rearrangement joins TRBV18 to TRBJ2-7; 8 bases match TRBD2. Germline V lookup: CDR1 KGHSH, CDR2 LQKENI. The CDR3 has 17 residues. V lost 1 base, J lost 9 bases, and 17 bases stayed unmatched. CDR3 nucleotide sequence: TGTGCCAGCTCACCACTTCAAGCGGGGGAACTCTCTCCTGGGCAGTACTTC. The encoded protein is CASSPLQAGELSPGQYF.